The subject of this entry is one T cell receptor (beta chain). Its antigen is still unknown. Clones were sequenced by immunoSEQ multiplex PCR, and TCRdb holds only the in-frame ones, with some missing. The profile shows about 38,000 clones, 89% of them singletons. Germline CDR1 is SEHNR and CDR2 is FQNEAQ (reference sequence). The ends lost 2 bases at V and 5 bases at J; junction bases unmatched: 3. The CDR3 spans 14 residues. This sample is part of a study of neoadjuvant nivolumab and ipilimumab in lung cancer. For the study at large: The combination arm added day-1 ipilimumab 1 mg/kg to nivolumab 3 mg/kg on days 1, 15, 29. General study points: TCR receptors were sequenced in few samples. Pathologic regression was not significantly tied to TCR clonality.

This TCR derives from an adult with non-small cell lung cancer. This chain joins TRBV7-9 and TRBJ2-1, with 7 nucleotides matching TRBD2. The specimen comprised peripheral blood, sampled before neoadjuvant nivolumab, alone or with ipilimumab. CDR3: CASSLMAGDNEQFF. For the CDR3, the DNA is TGTGCCAGCAGCTTAATGGCGGGAGACAATGAGCAGTTCTTC.